This T cell receptor beta chain originates from a study of T cell repertoires in cytomegalovirus infection. Germline CDR1 and CDR2: MDHEN and SYDVKM. The CDR3 sequence is 13 residues long. V shed 7 bases and J shed 3 bases, with 12 bases lying between them. TCRdb reanalysed the reads using MiXCR and keeps one entry per CDR3 protein. The sample has approximately 97,000 distinct CDR3 sequences, 16% seen once. This clonotype showed up many times. The sequence was collected from a human donor in good health (CMV status not recorded). Some clones in this sample may be carry-over from other donors' samples. The sequencing input was PBMCs. The chain is built from TRBV28 and TRBJ1-1; no reliable D call. CDR3 bases: TGTGCCAGCACCACGGACGGTGACACTGAAGCTTTCTTT. This sequence encodes CASTTDGDTEAFF.